This TCR beta chain came from a study of cytomegalovirus exposure and HLA in healthy donors (dated by TCRdb to about 2017). Turning to the overall study: An earlier analysis of several hundred of the donors reported about 300 Gb of sequence data and around 100 million unique TCR beta sequences obtained from about 180 million T cells. Because of strong linkage in the cohort, roughly five DR-DQ haplotypes were treated as single units for association and clustering. The study profiled the T cell repertoires of about 640 subjects by immunosequencing and related them to cytomegalovirus serostatus. An early release that covered about 600 HLA-typed donors contained approximately 320 gigabases of sequencing data and roughly 84 million unique TCR sequences. Both class I and class II loci were covered by HLA typing, at four-digit resolution. The study combined high-throughput TCR immunosequencing, statistical association of individual TCRs with disease status, and machine learning to predict cytomegalovirus infection status. On average, 235,054 unique TCR beta nucleotide sequences were sequenced per donor among 398 genotyped donors of the cohort, with around 19% of those sequences being non-productive. Typing coverage varied by locus: 629-630 donors for A, B, C, DRB1 and DQB1; more than 500 for DQA1; approximately 570 for DPA1; 450 to 480 for DPB1. In the later analysis, no new phenotypic data were used to find candidate immune exposures; instead, reliance was placed on TCR beta sequences and their occurrence across donors. Donor age, sex, ethnicity and CMV serostatus were compiled together with the repertoire data. Of the roughly 390 genotyped donors, approximately 81% were placed in the genetic ancestry cluster associated with self-reported Caucasian donors. A later genetic analysis took genome-wide SNP genotypes for about 55% of the roughly 700 donors and used that subset as a discovery cohort. The study aimed to test whether cataloging public T cell receptors could reveal signatures of past pathogen exposure. In a later analysis, previously published TCR beta repertoires from hundreds of donors were re-analyzed and high-resolution HLA genotyping was added so that TCR occurrence patterns could be studied. To decide whether each TCR beta V gene segment behaved as functional or pseudogenic, an earlier analysis of several hundred of the donors relied on high-throughput TCR beta sequencing. Along with the roughly 610-subject first cohort, a separate validation cohort of 120 different subjects was used. All discovery cohort repertoires had been generated using a single sequencing platform. The research as a whole found: A later analysis associated approximately 17,000 TCR beta sequences with specific HLA alleles at a false discovery rate of 0.05. The sequencing pipeline was judged likely to have produced a cluster of highly shared sequence variants as a technical artifact. A total of 164 TCR beta chains were listed by the study as associated with cytomegalovirus. Because HLA typing was unavailable for some donors at each locus, only the typed subset was used in association tests. Only TCR beta chains were sequenced in this cohort, and the absence of alpha or paired-chain data limited detectable features. According to a later analysis, TCR association rates differed among HLA loci, with DRB1 alleles showing the most associated TCRs and HLA-C alleles showing the fewest. A later genetic analysis reported fewer N-insertions in productive TCRs among donors in an Asian-associated ancestry cluster than the approximately 700-donor mean. Roughly uniform sequencing depth across donors was assumed in presence/absence analyses, although this assumption may not hold. Because counts were too low, about 18 rarely observed V segments, including chromosome 9 orphons, were excluded from the earlier analysis of fewer than 650 of the donors. Correlated functional status among segregating V segments might reflect linkage disequilibrium, but an unknown experimental factor could not be ruled out. The classifier was reported to diagnose cytomegalovirus status with high specificity and sensitivity in both the original and validation cohorts. A later analysis found that most CMV-associated TCR beta chains appeared HLA-restricted, with HLA associations seemingly driven largely by CMV exposure. Three of the identified cytomegalovirus-associated TCR beta chains were confirmed in vitro to be specific for cytomegalovirus antigens. Compared with equally common non-associated chains, HLA-associated TCR beta chains in a later analysis were more clonally expanded and had lower generation probabilities. A further reported finding was that TCR beta sequences accurately predicted the HLA-A and HLA-B alleles for most subjects in the first cohort. The authors suggested that the approach could potentially be extended to other disease states and immunological phenotypes. Across donors, most TCR sequences were observed very rarely, whereas some public TCRs were present in many individuals. Immune exposure information for the cohort was limited to CMV serostatus. When HLA alleles, especially DR and DQ, strongly co-occurred, TCR associations were difficult to assign to individual alleles. A later analysis reported that several top co-occurrence clusters appeared linked to parvovirus B19, influenza, CMV and Epstein-Barr virus. An association between a missense DCLRE1C variant and V-gene and J-gene trimming of TCR beta chains was found in a later genetic analysis and replicated in an independent cohort. In an earlier analysis of about 600 of the donors, most TCR beta V segments appeared in productive rearrangements about 87% or about 30% of the time, broadly matching IMGT annotations. The 87-base-pair reads could not distinguish some IMGT-functional V segments, including TRBV6-2 and TRBV6-3, so those segments were excluded.

Measured from the cysteine to the phenylalanine, the CDR3 is 14 residues long. Just the 42-base CDR3 DNA is kept, in frame starting at base 1. Taken from the germline V gene (reference sequence), the CDR1 and CDR2 loops are MNHNY and SVGAGI. V lost 7 bases and J lost 3 bases, and the count of bases not matched to a germline gene is 1. To note about this clone: Its antigen remains unidentified. Base qualities are not recorded, but no much larger clone differs from it by a single base.

The cohort was made up of about 610 healthy bone marrow donors. At the time of sampling, every cohort member was nominally healthy, though immune exposures that went unrecorded were likely present. The donor was CMV seronegative and was included in the group of several hundred seronegative cohort members. Each donor provided a peripheral blood sample, and peripheral blood mononuclear cells were used for TCR beta sequencing. The Qiagen DNeasy Blood Extraction Kit was used to extract genomic DNA from the blood cell samples. Library preparation used the immunoSEQ multiplex PCR assay. A mixture of 60 forward primers for TCR Vbeta segments and 13 reverse primers for TCR Jbeta segments was used in the multiplex PCR. The CDR3 region of rearranged TCR beta genes was amplified from genomic DNA by a multiplex PCR assay. The Illumina HiSeq System was used to sequence the amplified TCR beta libraries as 87-base-pair reads. In the paper's pipeline: A later analysis counted approximately 76 million unique TCR beta chains across the 690 or so repertoires, and 10 million to 11 million of these chains were shared by at least two donors. A nearest-neighbor algorithm error-corrected the raw reads and collapsed the reads into unique sequences, merging closely related sequences to remove PCR and sequencing errors. Alignment of CDR3 sequences to IMGT reference sequences was used to assign V, D and J gene segments. Each retained sequence needed at least a six-nucleotide match to both a V gene segment and a J gene segment. A rearrangement was called productive if the CDR3 had no stop codons and remained in frame with V and J, and every other rearrangement was called non-productive. Following IMGT convention, CDR3 was defined as the stretch from the second conserved V-encoded cysteine to the conserved J-encoded phenylalanine. The earlier analysis of some 550 of the donors excluded any sequence lacking an unambiguous match to a single V gene segment. In an earlier analysis of 587 of the donors, a V segment was called functional when productive rearrangements were above 56.7%, and segregating when the standard deviation between donors exceeded 5%. A statistical classification framework was developed to diagnose cytomegalovirus status using the catalog of TCR beta chain sequences. V and J gene assignment, in a later analysis, came from comparing TCR nucleotide sequences with IMGT/GENE-DB human TR gene sequences. The TCRdist pipeline was used in a later analysis to assign CDR3 sequences and most-parsimonious VDJ recombination scenarios. In a later analysis, each TCR beta chain was defined by its CDR3 amino acid sequence together with its V-gene family, and reads without a unique V-gene family were excluded. To address suspected cross-contamination and a sequencing artifact, a later analysis removed over 500 highly shared, low-generation-probability nucleotide sequences. A later analysis calculated a clonal expansion index for each public chain from normalized within-repertoire ranks of inferred template counts. In a later analysis, generation probabilities were computed with a VDJ recombination model fitted to out-of-frame rearrangements, and the resulting probabilities were checked against IGoR. Hypergeometric tests were used in a later analysis to score TCR-TCR, TCR-HLA and TCR-CMV co-occurrence, with a repertoire-size bias correction applied to the TCR pairs. A later analysis estimated false discovery rates by permuting HLA or CMV assignments 20 times. In a later analysis, co-occurring TCRs were grouped using DBSCAN, and TCRdist sequence similarity was added for clustering within HLA-allele-positive subsets. Co-occurrence clustering excluded repertoires with fewer than 30,000 or more than 120,000 public chains, plus five with anomalous nucleotide sharing. Drawn from immuneACCESS, this table holds only the in-frame rearrangements with V and J called that TCRdb kept. Clones are partly lost; checked studies trace under half to an unresolved V gene and leave the rest unexplained. D and trimming come from the DNA, and the V and J calls and clone size come from that table. In this sample the table shows approximately 150,000 clones, approximately 70% of which occur a single time. Around 1.6% of the sample comes from the top ten.

The source is a woman between 18 and 30 years old in good health and CMV-seronegative. The rearranged chain carries TRBV6-6 and TRBJ2-3; TRBD2 matches 13 bases in the middle. The sequenced material came from PBMCs. The DNA reads as follows: TGTGCCAGCAAGGGACTAGCGGGGACAGATACGCAGTATTTT. This codes for CASKGLAGTDTQYF.